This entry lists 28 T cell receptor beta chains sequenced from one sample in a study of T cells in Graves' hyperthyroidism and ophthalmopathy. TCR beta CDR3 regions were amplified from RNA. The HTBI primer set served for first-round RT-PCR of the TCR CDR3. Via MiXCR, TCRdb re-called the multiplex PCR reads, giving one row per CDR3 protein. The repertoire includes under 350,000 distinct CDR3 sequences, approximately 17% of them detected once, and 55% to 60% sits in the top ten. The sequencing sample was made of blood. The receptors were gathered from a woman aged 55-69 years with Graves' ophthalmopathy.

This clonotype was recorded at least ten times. The DNA for the CDR3 is TGTGCCAGTTCCCCCGCCGGGACAGGCCCGGTCTACGAGCAGTACTTC. Protein product: CASSPAGTGPVYEQYF. The chain joins TRBV27 to TRBJ2-7; 8 bases agree with TRBD1. CDR1 MNHEY and CDR2 SMNVEV come from the germline V gene (reference sequence). The trim removed 9 bases at V and 3 bases at J, leaving 16 bases unmatched. This CDR3 comprises 16 residues.

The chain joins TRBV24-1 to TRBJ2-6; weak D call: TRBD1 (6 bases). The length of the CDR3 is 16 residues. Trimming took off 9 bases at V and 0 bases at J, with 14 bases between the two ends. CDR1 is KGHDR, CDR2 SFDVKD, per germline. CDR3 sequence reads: CATGSRTVSGANVLTF. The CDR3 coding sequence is TGTGCCACCGGCTCAAGGACAGTCTCTGGGGCCAACGTCCTGACTTTC.

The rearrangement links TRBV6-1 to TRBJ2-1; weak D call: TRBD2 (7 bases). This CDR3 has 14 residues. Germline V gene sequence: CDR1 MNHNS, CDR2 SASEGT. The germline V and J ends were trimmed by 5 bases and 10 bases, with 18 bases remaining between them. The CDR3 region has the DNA TGTGCCAGCAGTCAGGGGATCGGGACTAAGGAGCAGTTCTTC. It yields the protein CASSQGIGTKEQFF.

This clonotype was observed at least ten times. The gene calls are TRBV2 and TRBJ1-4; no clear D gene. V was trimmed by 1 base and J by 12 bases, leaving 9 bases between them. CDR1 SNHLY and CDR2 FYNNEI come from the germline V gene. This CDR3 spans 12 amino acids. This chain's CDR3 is CASSEEFGELFF. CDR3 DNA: TGTGCCAGCAGTGAAGAATTTGGGGAACTGTTTTTT.

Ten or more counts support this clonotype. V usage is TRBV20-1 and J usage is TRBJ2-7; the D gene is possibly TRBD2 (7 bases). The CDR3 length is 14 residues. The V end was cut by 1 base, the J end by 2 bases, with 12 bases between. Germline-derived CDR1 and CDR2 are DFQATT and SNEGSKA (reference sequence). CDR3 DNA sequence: TGCAGTGCTAGAGGGGGGGCGGGAGCCTACGAGCAGTACTTC. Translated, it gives CSARGGAGAYEQYF.

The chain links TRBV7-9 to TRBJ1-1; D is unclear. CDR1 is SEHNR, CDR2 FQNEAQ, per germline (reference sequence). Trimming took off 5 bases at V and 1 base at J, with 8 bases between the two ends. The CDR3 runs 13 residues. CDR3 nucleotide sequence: TGTGCCAGCAGCACGCAGACGAACACTGAAGCTTTCTTT. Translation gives CASSTQTNTEAFF.

CDR3 residues: CASSYRAPEGTDTQYF. The CDR3 bases are TGTGCCAGCAGTTACCGGGCGCCGGAGGGCACAGATACGCAGTATTTT. The V gene is TRBV6-5, the J gene TRBJ2-3, with D possibly being TRBD2 (5 bases). Germline values: CDR1 MNHEY, CDR2 SVGAGI. V lost 2 bases and J lost 1, with 13 bases in between. The CDR3 loop spans 16 amino acids.

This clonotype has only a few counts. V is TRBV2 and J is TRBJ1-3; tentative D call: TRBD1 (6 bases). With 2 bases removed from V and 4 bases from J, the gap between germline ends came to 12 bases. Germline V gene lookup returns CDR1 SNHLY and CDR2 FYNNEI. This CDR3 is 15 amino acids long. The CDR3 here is CASSEKGGAGNTIYF. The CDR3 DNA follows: TGTGCCAGCAGTGAAAAGGGGGGAGCCGGAAACACCATATATTTT.

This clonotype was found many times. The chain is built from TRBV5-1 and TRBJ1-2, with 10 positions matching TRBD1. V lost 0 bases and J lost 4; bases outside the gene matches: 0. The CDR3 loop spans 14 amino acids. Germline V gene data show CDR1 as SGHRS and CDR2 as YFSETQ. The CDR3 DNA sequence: TGCGCCAGCAGCTTGGGGACAGGGGGCTATGGCTACACCTTC. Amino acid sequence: CASSLGTGGYGYTF.

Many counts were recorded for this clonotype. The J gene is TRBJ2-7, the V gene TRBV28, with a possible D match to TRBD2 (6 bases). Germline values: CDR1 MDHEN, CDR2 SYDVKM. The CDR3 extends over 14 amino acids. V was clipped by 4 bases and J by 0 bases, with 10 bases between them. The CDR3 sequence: CASSSAGASYEQYF. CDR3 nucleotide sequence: TGTGCCAGCAGTTCAGCGGGCGCCTCCTACGAGCAGTACTTC.

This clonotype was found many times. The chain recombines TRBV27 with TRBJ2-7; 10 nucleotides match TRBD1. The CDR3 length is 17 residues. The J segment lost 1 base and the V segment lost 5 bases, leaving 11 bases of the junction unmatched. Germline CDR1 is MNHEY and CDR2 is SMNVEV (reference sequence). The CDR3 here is CASSPGPGQGGSYEQYF. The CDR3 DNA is TGTGCCAGCAGTCCCGGACCCGGACAGGGGGGATCCTACGAGCAGTACTTC.

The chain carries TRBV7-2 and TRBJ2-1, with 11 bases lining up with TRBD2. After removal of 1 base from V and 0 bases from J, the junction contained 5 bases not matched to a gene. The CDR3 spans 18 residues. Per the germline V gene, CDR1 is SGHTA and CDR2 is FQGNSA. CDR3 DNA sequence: TGTGCCAGCAGCTTAGATGGGACTAGCGGAAGCTCCTACAATGAGCAGTTCTTC. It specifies CASSLDGTSGSSYNEQFF.

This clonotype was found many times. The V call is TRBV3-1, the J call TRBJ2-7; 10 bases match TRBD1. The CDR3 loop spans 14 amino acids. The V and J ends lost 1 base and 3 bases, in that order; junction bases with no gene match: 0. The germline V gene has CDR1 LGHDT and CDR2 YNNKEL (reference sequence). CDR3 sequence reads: CASSQGTGGYEQYF. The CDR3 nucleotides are TGTGCCAGCAGCCAAGGGACAGGGGGCTACGAGCAGTACTTC.

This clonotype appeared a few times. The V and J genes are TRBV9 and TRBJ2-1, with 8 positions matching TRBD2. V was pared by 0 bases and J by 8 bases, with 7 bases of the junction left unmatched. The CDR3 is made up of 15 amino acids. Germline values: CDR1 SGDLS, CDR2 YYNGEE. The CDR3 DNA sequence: TGTGCCAGCAGCGTAGATACGGGGGGGCGGGATGAGCAGTTCTTC. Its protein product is CASSVDTGGRDEQFF.

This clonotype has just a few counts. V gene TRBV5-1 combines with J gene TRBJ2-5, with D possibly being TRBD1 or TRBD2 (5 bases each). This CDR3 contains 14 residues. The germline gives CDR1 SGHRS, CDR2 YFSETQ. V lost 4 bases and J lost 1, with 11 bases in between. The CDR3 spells CASSTGRTQETQYF. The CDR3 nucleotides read TGCGCCAGCAGCACGGGACGGACCCAAGAGACCCAGTACTTC.

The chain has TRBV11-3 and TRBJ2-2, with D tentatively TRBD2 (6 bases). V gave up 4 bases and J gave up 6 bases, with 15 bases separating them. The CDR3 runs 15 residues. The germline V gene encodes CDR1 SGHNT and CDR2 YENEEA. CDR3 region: CASSSRGAVAGELFF. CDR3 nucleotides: TGTGCCAGCAGCTCCCGCGGGGCTGTGGCCGGGGAGCTGTTTTTT.

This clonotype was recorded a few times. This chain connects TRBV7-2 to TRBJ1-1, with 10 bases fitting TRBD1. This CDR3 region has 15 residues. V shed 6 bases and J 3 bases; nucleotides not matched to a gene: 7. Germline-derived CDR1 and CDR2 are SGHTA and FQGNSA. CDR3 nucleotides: TGTGCCAGCAGTTCCGGGACAGGGGCCTACACTGAAGCTTTCTTT. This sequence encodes CASSSGTGAYTEAFF.

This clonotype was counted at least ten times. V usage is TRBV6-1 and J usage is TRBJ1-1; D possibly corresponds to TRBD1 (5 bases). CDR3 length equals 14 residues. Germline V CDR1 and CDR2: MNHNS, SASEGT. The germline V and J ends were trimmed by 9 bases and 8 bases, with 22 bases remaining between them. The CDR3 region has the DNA TGTGCCAGTACACTTGGGACTCAGGTCATCGAAGCTTTCTTT. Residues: CASTLGTQVIEAFF.

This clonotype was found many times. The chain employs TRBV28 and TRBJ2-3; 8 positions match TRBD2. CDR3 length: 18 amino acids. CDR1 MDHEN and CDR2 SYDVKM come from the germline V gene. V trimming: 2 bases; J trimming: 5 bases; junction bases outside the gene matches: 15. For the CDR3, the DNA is TGTGCCAGCAGTTTAGTTATCCTAGCGGGCTACGGAGGAGATACGCAGTATTTT. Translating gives CASSLVILAGYGGDTQYF.

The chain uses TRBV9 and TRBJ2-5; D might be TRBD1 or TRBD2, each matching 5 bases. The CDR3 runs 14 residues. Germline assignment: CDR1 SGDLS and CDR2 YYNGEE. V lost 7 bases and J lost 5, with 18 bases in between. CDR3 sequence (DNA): TGTGCCAGCGCCGCCTTGGGACGGTCGGAGACCCAGTACTTC. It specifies CASAALGRSETQYF.

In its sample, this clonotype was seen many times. In nucleotides, the CDR3 is TGCAGTGCTAGAGATGCGACGGGAGTCTACAATGAGCAGTTCTTC. Its protein product is CSARDATGVYNEQFF. The chain is built from TRBV20-1 and TRBJ2-1, with D maybe TRBD2 (6 bases). The CDR3 is made up of 15 amino acids. V lost 0 bases, J lost 3 bases, and 12 bases lay in between. CDR1 is DFQATT, CDR2 SNEGSKA, per germline (reference sequence).

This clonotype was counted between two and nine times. CDR3 in amino acids: CAISESIIQNQPQHF. CDR3 in DNA: TGTGCCATCAGTGAGTCCATTATACAAAATCAGCCCCAGCATTTT. V usage is TRBV10-3 and J usage is TRBJ1-5; D call uncertain. Trimming took 0 bases from V and 4 from J, leaving 10 bases between them. The CDR3 is 15 amino acids. The germline CDR1 and CDR2 sequences are ENHRY and SYGVKD.

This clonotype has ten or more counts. This chain's CDR3 is CASSSGQGVNTEAFF. In DNA, the CDR3 is TGTGCCAGCAGTTCGGGACAGGGGGTGAACACTGAAGCTTTCTTT. The chain is built from TRBV28 and TRBJ1-1, with TRBD1 matching 11 bases. CDR1 and CDR2 (germline): MDHEN, SYDVKM. V trimming: 4 bases; J trimming: 0 bases; junction bases outside the gene matches: 1. The CDR3 runs to 15 residues. Using reference TRBV28 and TRBJ1-1 for the parts outside the CDR3, the full variable domain is DVKVTQSSRYLVKRTGEKVFLECVQDMDHENMFWYRQDPGLGLRLIYFSYDVKMKEKGDIPEGYSVSREKKERFSLILESASTNQTSMYLCASSSGQGVNTEAFFGQGTRLTVV.

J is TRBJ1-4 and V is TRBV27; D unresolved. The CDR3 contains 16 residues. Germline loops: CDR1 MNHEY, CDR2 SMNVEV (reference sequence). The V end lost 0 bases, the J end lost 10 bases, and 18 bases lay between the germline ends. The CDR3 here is CASSLSGLRGMVKLFF. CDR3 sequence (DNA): TGTGCCAGCAGTTTATCGGGTCTACGGGGTATGGTAAAACTGTTTTTT.

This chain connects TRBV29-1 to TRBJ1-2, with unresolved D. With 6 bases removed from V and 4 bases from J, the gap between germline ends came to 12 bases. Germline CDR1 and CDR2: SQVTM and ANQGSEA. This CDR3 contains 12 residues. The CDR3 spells CSVRGVSYGYTF. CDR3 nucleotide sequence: TGCAGCGTCCGCGGGGTCAGCTATGGCTACACCTTC.

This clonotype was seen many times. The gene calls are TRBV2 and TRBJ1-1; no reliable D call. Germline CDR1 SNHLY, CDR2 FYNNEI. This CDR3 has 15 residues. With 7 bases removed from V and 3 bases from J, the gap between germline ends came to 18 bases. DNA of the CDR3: TGTGCCAGCAAATTCGAACAGAGGTCTGACACTGAAGCTTTCTTT. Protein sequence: CASKFEQRSDTEAFF.

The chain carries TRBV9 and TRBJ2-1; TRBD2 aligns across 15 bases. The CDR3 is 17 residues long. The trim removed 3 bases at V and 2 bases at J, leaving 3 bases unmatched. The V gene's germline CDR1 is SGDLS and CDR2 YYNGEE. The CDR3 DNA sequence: TGTGCCAGCAGCGCCGGGACTAGCGGGAGGCCCTACAATGAGCAGTTCTTC. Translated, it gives CASSAGTSGRPYNEQFF.

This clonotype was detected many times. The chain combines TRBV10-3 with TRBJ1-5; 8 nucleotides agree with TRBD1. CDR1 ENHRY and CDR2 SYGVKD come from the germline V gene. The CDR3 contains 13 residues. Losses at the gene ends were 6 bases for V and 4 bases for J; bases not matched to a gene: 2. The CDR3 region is CAIRDRVNQPQHF. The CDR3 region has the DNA TGTGCCATCAGGGACAGGGTTAATCAGCCCCAGCATTTT.